These 24 T cell receptor beta chains originate from one sample sequenced in a study of siplizumab effects on memory and regulatory T cells. Only in-frame clones appear in the TCRdb table, and some are missing; sequencing was by immunoSEQ multiplex PCR. The sample lists more than 45,000 clones, roughly 97% occurring once. Sequenced sample: naive CD4+ T cells sorted from blood. These receptors all stem from a human donor in good health.

This chain joins TRBV11-3 and TRBJ2-1, with 12 bases aligning to TRBD2. CDR1 SGHNT and CDR2 YENEEA come from the germline V gene. J gave up 12 bases and V 2 bases, and 20 bases lay outside the gene matches. The CDR3 has 19 amino acids. The CDR3 DNA sequence: TGTGCCAGCAGCTTATGCCTACTAGCGGGAGGACAAGTCTGTAATTCGCAGTTCTTC. This codes for CASSLCLLAGGQVCNSQFF. The full variable domain, with the rest looked up from reference TRBV11-3 and TRBJ2-1, is EAGVVQSPRYKIIEKKQPVAFWCNPISGHNTLYWYLQNLGQGPELLIRYENEEAVDDSQLPKDRFSAERLKGVDSTLKIQPAELGDSAVYLCASSLCLLAGGQVCNSQFFGPGTRLTVL.

The chain carries TRBV5-8 and TRBJ1-2; D might be TRBD1 (5 bases). This CDR3 contains 13 residues. The germline V gene has CDR1 SGHTS and CDR2 YDEGEE. Trimming took 5 bases from V and 7 from J, leaving 15 bases between them. The CDR3 protein is CASRFSGGRGYTF. In nucleotides, the CDR3 is TGTGCCAGCAGGTTCTCGGGGGGACGTGGCTACACCTTC.

The V call is TRBV7-2, the J call TRBJ2-1; D gene uncertain. V was trimmed by 5 bases and J by 10 bases, leaving 12 bases between them. Germline lookup yields CDR1 SGHTA and CDR2 FQGNSA. This CDR3 has 12 amino acids. CDR3 DNA: TGTGCCAGCAGCATCCGGGTCGTCGAGCAGTTCTTC. Its protein product is CASSIRVVEQFF. Full variable domain (outside the CDR3, taken from reference TRBV7-2 and TRBJ2-1): GAGVSQSPSNKVTEKGKDVELRCDPISGHTALYWYRQSLGQGLEFLIYFQGNSAPDKSGLPSDRFSAERTGGSVSTLTIQRTQQEDSAVYLCASSIRVVEQFFGPGTRLTVL.

This clone has a single count. This rearrangement joins TRBV4-3 to TRBJ2-1; D is uncertain. Germline-derived CDR1 and CDR2 are LGHNA and YSLEER. V lost 4 bases to trimming and J lost 0 bases, with 7 bases between them. The CDR3 spans 14 residues. The CDR3 DNA reads as TGCGCCAGCAGCCGAGGAAGCTCCTACAATGAGCAGTTCTTC. It encodes CASSRGSSYNEQFF.

V usage is TRBV28 and J usage is TRBJ1-5; D gene uncertain. Trimming pared 3 bases from V and 4 bases from J, leaving 13 bases between. The CDR3 length is 15 residues. Germline CDR1 reads MDHEN; CDR2 reads SYDVKM. The CDR3 sequence is CASSFGGQFNQPQHF. DNA for the CDR3: TGTGCCAGCAGTTTTGGTGGGCAGTTTAATCAGCCCCAGCATTTT.

The chain uses TRBV5-4 and TRBJ2-3, with 13 bases aligning to TRBD2. Germline lookup yields CDR1 SGHNT and CDR2 YYREEE (reference sequence). The length of the CDR3 is 16 residues. Unmatched junction bases numbered 8, after V lost 4 bases and J lost 6 bases. CDR3 region: CASSLGTSGTGDTQYF. The CDR3 DNA reads TGTGCCAGCAGCCTAGGGACTAGCGGGACGGGGGATACGCAGTATTTT. Together with reference TRBV5-4 and TRBJ2-3, the CDR3 gives the full variable domain: ETGVTQSPTHLIKTRGQQVTLRCSSQSGHNTVSWYQQALGQGPQFIFQYYREEENGRGNFPPRFSGLQFPNYSSELNVNALELDDSALYLCASSLGTSGTGDTQYFGPGTRLTVL.

The chain employs TRBV4-3 and TRBJ1-5; D is perhaps TRBD1 (6 bases). The CDR3 is 16 amino acids. Between the trimmed V and J ends, which lost 3 bases and 7 bases, there was a span of 19 bases. Per germline, CDR1 LGHNA and CDR2 YSLEER. The CDR3 is CASSQSGNNRDQPQHF. The DNA of the CDR3 is TGCGCCAGCAGCCAGTCGGGGAACAACAGGGACCAGCCCCAGCATTTT.

This clone was detected only a few times. V is TRBV27 and J is TRBJ1-2, with D possibly matching TRBD1 (5 bases). In germline, CDR1 is MNHEY, CDR2 SMNVEV (reference sequence). Between the trimmed V and J ends, which lost 5 bases and 5 bases, there was a span of 12 bases. This CDR3 has 13 residues. In DNA form, the CDR3 reads TGTGCCAGCAGTCGGCAGGGTAGATATGGCTACACCTTC. Protein: CASSRQGRYGYTF.

The chain joins TRBV9 to TRBJ2-6; a weak D match, TRBD1 (7 bases). Germline lookup yields CDR1 SGDLS and CDR2 YYNGEE. This CDR3 is 18 amino acids long. Deletions cut 1 base from V and 2 bases from J, with 16 bases between. The CDR3 DNA follows: TGTGCCAGCAGCGTATCACCGGAGGGGGCGGCTGGGGCCAACGTCCTGACTTTC. Translating it yields CASSVSPEGAAGANVLTF.

The chain joins TRBV4-2 to TRBJ2-1; 11 bases fit TRBD2. Germline CDR1 reads LGHNA; CDR2 reads YNFKEQ. V lost 0 bases and J lost 4; bases outside the gene matches: 5. This CDR3 comprises 17 residues. The CDR3 sequence: CASSQDASGRQYNEQFF. The DNA of the CDR3 is TGTGCCAGCAGCCAAGACGCTAGCGGGAGGCAATACAATGAGCAGTTCTTC.

V usage is TRBV6-1 and J usage is TRBJ2-7; 10 nucleotides match TRBD2. The germline V gene has CDR1 MNHNS and CDR2 SASEGT. The CDR3 spans 14 residues. V lost 5 bases to trimming and J lost 7 bases; unmatched junction nucleotides: 8. The CDR3 here is CASSPAGGPREQYF. The CDR3 DNA is TGTGCCAGCAGTCCAGCGGGAGGGCCTAGGGAGCAGTACTTC.

The genes are TRBV28 and TRBJ2-1; TRBD2 matches 8 bases. The V gene's germline CDR1 is MDHEN and CDR2 SYDVKM. The CDR3 is 16 amino acids. The ends lost 4 bases at V and 6 bases at J; junction bases unmatched: 11. The CDR3 DNA sequence: TGTGCCAGCAGTTCCCCCAGAGCGGGAGTTTTCAATGAGCAGTTCTTC. Translated, it gives CASSSPRAGVFNEQFF.

This rearrangement joins TRBV29-1 to TRBJ1-4; no clear D. Germline V CDR1 and CDR2: SQVTM, ANQGSEA. Trimming stripped 3 bases from V and 3 bases from J, with 8 bases between. The CDR3 runs to 13 residues. CDR3 region: CSVDPGSNEKLFF. The CDR3 DNA is TGCAGCGTTGATCCGGGATCTAATGAAAAACTGTTTTTT.

The chain combines TRBV12-5 with TRBJ1-5; 8 bases agree with TRBD1. The V gene end was trimmed by 6 bases and the J gene end by 0 bases; junction bases not matched to a gene: 4. Germline V CDR1 and CDR2: LGHNT, FRNRAP. The CDR3 has 15 residues. The CDR3 loop is CASGGTGNSNQPQHF. CDR3 in DNA: TGTGCTAGTGGCGGGACAGGTAATAGCAATCAGCCCCAGCATTTT.

This chain uses TRBV5-4 with TRBJ2-3; D possibly corresponds to TRBD2 (6 bases). The CDR3 totals 14 residues. The germline V gene encodes CDR1 SGHNT and CDR2 YYREEE (reference sequence). Trimming shortened V by 0 bases and J by 5 bases, and 10 bases separated the two germline ends. CDR3 residues: CASSLGGLKDTQYF. In DNA, the CDR3 is TGTGCCAGCAGCTTGGGGGGACTTAAAGATACGCAGTATTTT.

The V gene is TRBV9, the J gene TRBJ1-6; D remains unclear. Germline V lookup: CDR1 SGDLS, CDR2 YYNGEE. The CDR3 has 12 residues. Between the trimmed V and J ends, which lost 0 bases and 13 bases, there was a span of 8 bases. The CDR3 sequence: CASSVANGPLHF. CDR3 sequence (DNA): TGTGCCAGCAGCGTAGCTAACGGGCCCCTCCACTTT.

The chain joins TRBV5-1 to TRBJ1-2; D perhaps matches TRBD1 (5 bases). V was pared by 0 bases and J by 3 bases, with 12 bases between. Germline V lookup: CDR1 SGHRS, CDR2 YFSETQ. This CDR3 is 15 amino acids long. CDR3 residues: CASSLGGQADYGYTF. The CDR3 DNA follows: TGCGCCAGCAGCTTGGGAGGACAAGCTGACTATGGCTACACCTTC.

The rearrangement uses TRBV7-2 and TRBJ2-3, with a possible D match to TRBD2 (5 bases). This CDR3 is 13 amino acids long. Germline loops: CDR1 SGHTA, CDR2 FQGNSA. Trimming left V 5 bases short and J 5 bases short, with 11 bases between. This CDR3 is CASSVDRGDTQYF. CDR3 DNA sequence: TGTGCCAGCAGCGTAGATCGGGGAGATACGCAGTATTTT.

The V and J genes are TRBV18 and TRBJ2-7; TRBD1 might be the D (6 bases). The germline CDR1 and CDR2 sequences are KGHSH and LQKENI. The ends were cut back, 8 bases at V and 7 bases at J, with 21 bases in the middle. This CDR3 is 14 amino acids long. DNA of the CDR3: TGTGCCAGCGCATCTTTCACAGGGATGAGAGAGCAGTACTTC. Its protein is CASASFTGMREQYF.

The J gene is TRBJ2-2, the V gene TRBV7-3; the D gene is possibly TRBD2 (5 bases). The ends were cut back, 5 bases at V and 5 bases at J, with 15 bases in the middle. CDR1 and CDR2 from the germline V gene are SGHTA and FQGTGA. The CDR3 has 15 amino acids. The CDR3 loop reads CASSPFTGSTGELFF. The CDR3 region has the DNA TGTGCCAGCAGCCCTTTTACGGGATCTACCGGGGAGCTGTTTTTT.

This chain links TRBV13 with TRBJ2-5; 11 bases agree with TRBD2. Germline loops: CDR1 PRHDT, CDR2 FYEKMQ (reference sequence). This CDR3 contains 16 residues. The trim removed 5 bases at V and 7 bases at J, leaving 12 bases unmatched. As DNA, the CDR3 is TGTGCCAGCAGCCGTGGCGGGACTAGCGGCAGAGGGACCCAGTACTTC. It specifies CASSRGGTSGRGTQYF.

The rearrangement links TRBV2 to TRBJ2-2; 7 bases line up with TRBD2. Germline V CDR1 and CDR2: SNHLY, FYNNEI. This CDR3 has 14 amino acids. The V segment lost 7 bases and the J segment 0 bases; nucleotides outside the gene matches: 2. The CDR3 is CASMAGANTGELFF. The CDR3 bases are TGTGCCAGCATGGCGGGAGCGAACACCGGGGAGCTGTTTTTT.

V usage is TRBV7-2 and J usage is TRBJ2-2; tentative D call: TRBD2 (5 bases). Germline V gene data show CDR1 as SGHTA and CDR2 as FQGNSA. V gave up 1 base and J gave up 2 bases, with 11 bases separating them. This CDR3 comprises 16 residues. This CDR3 reads CASSLGLAINTGELFF. The CDR3 nucleotides are TGTGCCAGCAGCTTAGGTCTAGCCATAAACACCGGGGAGCTGTTTTTT. Combining the CDR3 with reference TRBV7-2 and TRBJ2-2 gives the whole variable domain GAGVSQSPSNKVTEKGKDVELRCDPISGHTALYWYRQSLGQGLEFLIYFQGNSAPDKSGLPSDRFSAERTGGSVSTLTIQRTQQEDSAVYLCASSLGLAINTGELFFGEGSRLTVL.

The chain employs TRBV28 and TRBJ2-4, with D possibly matching TRBD1 (6 bases). The V end was cut by 6 bases, the J end by 0 bases, with 15 bases between. The CDR3 is made up of 16 amino acids. Germline lookup yields CDR1 MDHEN and CDR2 SYDVKM. The chain's CDR3 is CASSPDSLLAKNIQYF. CDR3 nucleotide sequence: TGTGCCAGCAGCCCGGACAGTTTACTAGCCAAAAACATTCAGTACTTC.